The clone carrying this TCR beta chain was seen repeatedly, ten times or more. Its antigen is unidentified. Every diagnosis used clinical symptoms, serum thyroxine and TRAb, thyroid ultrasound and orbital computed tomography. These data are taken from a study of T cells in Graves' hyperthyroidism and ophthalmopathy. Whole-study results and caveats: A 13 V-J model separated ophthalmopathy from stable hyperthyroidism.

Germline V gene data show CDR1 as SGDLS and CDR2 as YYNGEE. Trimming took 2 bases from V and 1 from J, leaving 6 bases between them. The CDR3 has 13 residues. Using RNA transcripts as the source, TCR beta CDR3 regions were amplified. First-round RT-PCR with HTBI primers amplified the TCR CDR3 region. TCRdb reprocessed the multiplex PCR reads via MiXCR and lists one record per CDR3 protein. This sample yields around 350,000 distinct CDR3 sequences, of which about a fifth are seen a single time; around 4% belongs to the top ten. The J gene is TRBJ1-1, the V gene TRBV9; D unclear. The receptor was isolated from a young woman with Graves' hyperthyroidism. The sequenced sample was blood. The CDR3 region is CASSVIGNTEAFF. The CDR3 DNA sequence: TGTGCCAGCAGCGTGATAGGGAACACTGAAGCTTTCTTT.